This T cell receptor (beta chain) came from a study of shared clonotypes between healthy human individuals. V was clipped by 4 bases and J by 6 bases, with 6 bases between them. In germline, CDR1 is SQVTM, CDR2 ANQGSEA. This CDR3 is built from 10 residues. The naive CD8 population came from CD45RO-negative cells selected for CCR7, without terminally differentiated effector memory CD45RA+ cells. Only a few counts were recorded for this clone. Deep was the level used in running the assay. Sequencing was performed with immunoSEQ multiplex PCR; in TCRdb, only in-frame clones are kept and a portion is missing. The table shows under 2,000,000 clones, with about 95% occurring only once.

Material: naive CD8+ T cells sorted from blood. The sequence came from a man aged 18 to 29 in good health. This chain joins TRBV29-1 and TRBJ1-1; D is possibly TRBD1 (5 bases). The CDR3 DNA sequence: TGCAGCGTTGGGGGCCCTGAAGCTTTCTTT. Protein: CSVGGPEAFF. Using reference TRBV29-1 and TRBJ1-1 for the parts outside the CDR3, the full variable domain is SAVISQKPSRDICQRGTSLTIQCQVDSQVTMMFWYRQQPGQSLTLIATANQGSEATYESGFVIDKFPISRPNLTFSTLTVSNMSPEDSSIYLCSVGGPEAFFGQGTRLTVV.